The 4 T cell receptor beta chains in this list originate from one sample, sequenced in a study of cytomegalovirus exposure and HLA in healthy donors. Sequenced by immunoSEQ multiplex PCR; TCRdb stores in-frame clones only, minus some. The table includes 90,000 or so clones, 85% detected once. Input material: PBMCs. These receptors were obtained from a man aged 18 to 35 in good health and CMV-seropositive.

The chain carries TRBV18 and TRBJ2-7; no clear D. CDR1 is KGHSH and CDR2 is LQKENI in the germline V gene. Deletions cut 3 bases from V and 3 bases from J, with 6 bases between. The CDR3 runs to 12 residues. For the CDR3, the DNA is TGTGCCAGCTCACCCCAAAACTACGAGCAGTACGTC. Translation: CASSPQNYEQYV.

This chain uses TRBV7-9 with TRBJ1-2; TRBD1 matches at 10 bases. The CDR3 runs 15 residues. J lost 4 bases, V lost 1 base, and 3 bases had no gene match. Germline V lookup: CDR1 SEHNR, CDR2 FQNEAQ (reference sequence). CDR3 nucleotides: TGTGCCAGCAGCTTAGGCGGGACAGGGGCCTATGGCTACACCTTC. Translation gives CASSLGGTGAYGYTF.

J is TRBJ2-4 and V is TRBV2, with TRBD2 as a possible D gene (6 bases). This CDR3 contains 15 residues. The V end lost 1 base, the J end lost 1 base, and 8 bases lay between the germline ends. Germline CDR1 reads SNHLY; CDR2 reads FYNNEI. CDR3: CASSEGGTAKNIQYF. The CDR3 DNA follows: TGTGCCAGCAGTGAAGGCGGGACGGCCAAAAACATTCAGTACTTC.

The CDR3: CASSLALDREQETQYF. In nucleotides, the CDR3 is TGTGCCAGCAGCTTAGCTCTAGACAGAGAACAAGAGACCCAGTACTTC. The J gene is TRBJ2-5, the V gene TRBV7-9; D may be TRBD1 (5 bases). Deletions cut 0 bases from V and 2 bases from J, with 13 bases between. The CDR3 totals 16 residues. Germline values: CDR1 SEHNR, CDR2 FQNEAQ (reference sequence). The entire variable domain, with the rest obtained from reference TRBV7-9 and TRBJ2-5, is as follows: DTGVSQNPRHKITKRGQNVTFRCDPISEHNRLYWYRQTLGQGPEFLTYFQNEAQLEKSRLLSDRFSAERPKGSFSTLEIQRTEQGDSAMYLCASSLALDREQETQYFGPGTRLLVL.